A single sample is the source of the 9 T cell receptor beta chains below, sequenced in a study of T cells in Graves' hyperthyroidism and ophthalmopathy. The investigators amplified TCR beta CDR3 regions from RNA transcripts. TCR CDR3 underwent first-round RT-PCR with the HTBI primer set. MiXCR, applied by TCRdb to the multiplex PCR reads, yields one record per CDR3 protein. The table records about 710,000 distinct CDR3 sequences, approximately 16% of them present only once. The sequencing sample was made of blood. The source of these receptors is a man between 18 and 35 years old with Graves' hyperthyroidism.

This clonotype was counted many times. The V and J genes are TRBV10-3 and TRBJ2-7, with D possibly TRBD2 on 5 matching bases. This CDR3 contains 14 residues. V was clipped by 0 bases and J by 5 bases, with 11 bases between them. Germline loops: CDR1 ENHRY, CDR2 SYGVKD. This CDR3 is CAISESSGRDEQYF. DNA for the CDR3: TGTGCCATCAGTGAGTCGTCTGGGCGGGACGAGCAGTACTTC.

The V call is TRBV20-1, the J call TRBJ1-6, with 10 positions matching TRBD1. Losses at the gene ends were 5 bases for V and 3 bases for J; bases not matched to a gene: 13. The CDR3 contains 18 residues. Germline assignment: CDR1 DFQATT and CDR2 SNEGSKA (reference sequence). The DNA for the CDR3 is TGCAGTGCTCCATCAAAGAGGACAGGGGGTTACTATAATTCACCCCTCCACTTT. Protein product: CSAPSKRTGGYYNSPLHF.

This clonotype was observed a handful of times. The CDR3 sequence is CASSLSGTGFSPLHF. The CDR3 bases are TGTGCCAGCAGCCTCTCCGGGACAGGGTTTTCACCCCTCCACTTT. The V and J genes are TRBV7-9 and TRBJ1-6; 9 bases agree with TRBD1. Germline V gene data show CDR1 as SEHNR and CDR2 as FQNEAQ (reference sequence). The CDR3 is made up of 15 amino acids. V gave up 5 bases and J gave up 9 bases; unmatched junction bases: 8.

This clonotype occurred many times. V and J are TRBV2 and TRBJ2-1, with D tentatively TRBD2 (6 bases). Germline CDR1 is SNHLY and CDR2 is FYNNEI. V was pared by 6 bases and J by 4 bases, with 16 bases between. The CDR3 extends over 15 amino acids. The CDR3 is CASRELASLYNEQFF. In DNA form, the CDR3 reads TGTGCCAGCAGAGAGCTAGCGTCCTTGTACAATGAGCAGTTCTTC.

This clonotype was detected ten times or more. The chain uses TRBV27 and TRBJ2-5; D gene unclear. This CDR3 spans 13 amino acids. V was cut by 0 bases and J by 1 base, with 3 bases left in between. In germline, CDR1 is MNHEY, CDR2 SMNVEV (reference sequence). CDR3 amino acids: CASSLSRQETQYF. The CDR3 DNA reads as TGTGCCAGCAGTTTATCCCGCCAAGAGACCCAGTACTTC.

The CDR3 DNA reads TGTGCCTGGAGTGTATCGGTCGCGGCTGAAGCTTTCTTT. This encodes CAWSVSVAAEAFF. The chain couples TRBV30 to TRBJ1-1; no firm D call. Germline CDR1 and CDR2: GTSNPN and SVGIG (reference sequence). This CDR3 region has 13 residues. V lost 0 bases to trimming and J lost 6 bases, with 11 bases between them.

This clonotype was counted a few times. This chain uses TRBV4-3 with TRBJ2-2, with a possible D match to TRBD2 (5 bases). Trimming removed 4 bases at V and 1 base at J, with 10 bases between. CDR3 length: 15 residues. Germline-derived CDR1 and CDR2 are LGHNA and YSLEER. DNA for the CDR3: TGCGCCAGCAGCCGACGGGGAATGAACACCGGGGAGCTGTTTTTT. Residues: CASSRRGMNTGELFF.

The gene calls are TRBV2 and TRBJ2-3; no clear D gene. Germline V gene sequence: CDR1 SNHLY, CDR2 FYNNEI. V lost 3 bases to trimming and J lost 1 base, with 14 bases between them. There are 16 residues in the CDR3. The DNA for the CDR3 is TGTGCCAGCAGTGAGTTGAGTGTTGGGGGCACAGATACGCAGTATTTT. It translates to CASSELSVGGTDTQYF.

CDR3 loop: CASSLSGRFSYEQYF. Written as DNA, the CDR3 is TGTGCCAGCAGCCTAAGCGGGAGGTTCTCCTACGAGCAGTACTTC. V gene TRBV11-2 combines with J gene TRBJ2-7; TRBD2 matches at 9 bases. Looked up from germline, CDR1 is SGHAT and CDR2 is FQNNGV. CDR3 size: 15 residues. V was pared by 5 bases and J by 0 bases, with 5 bases of the junction left unmatched.